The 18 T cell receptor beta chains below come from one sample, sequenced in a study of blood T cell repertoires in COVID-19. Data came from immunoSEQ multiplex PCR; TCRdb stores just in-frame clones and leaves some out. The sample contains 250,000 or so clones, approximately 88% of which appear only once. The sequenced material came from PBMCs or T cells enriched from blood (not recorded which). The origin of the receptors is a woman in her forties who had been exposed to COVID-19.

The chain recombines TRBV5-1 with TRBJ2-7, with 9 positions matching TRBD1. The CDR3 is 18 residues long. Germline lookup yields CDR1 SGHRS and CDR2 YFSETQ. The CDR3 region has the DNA TGTGCCAGCAGCTTGGTTGGGACAGGGAAGTCAGGGCTCTACGAGCAGTACGTC. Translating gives CASSLVGTGKSGLYEQYV.

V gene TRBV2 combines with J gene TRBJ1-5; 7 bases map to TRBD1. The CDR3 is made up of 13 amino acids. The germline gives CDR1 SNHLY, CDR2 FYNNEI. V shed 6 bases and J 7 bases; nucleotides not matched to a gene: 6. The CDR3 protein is CASRGQSVQPQHF. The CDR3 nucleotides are TGTGCCAGCAGGGGACAGTCTGTACAGCCCCAGCATTTT.

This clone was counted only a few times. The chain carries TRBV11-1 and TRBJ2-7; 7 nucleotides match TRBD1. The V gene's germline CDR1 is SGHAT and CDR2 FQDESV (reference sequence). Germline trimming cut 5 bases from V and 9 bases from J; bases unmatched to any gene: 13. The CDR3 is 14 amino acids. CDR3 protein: CASSQGSGGTAQYV. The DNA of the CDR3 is TGTGCCAGCAGCCAGGGATCAGGGGGAACAGCGCAGTACGTC.

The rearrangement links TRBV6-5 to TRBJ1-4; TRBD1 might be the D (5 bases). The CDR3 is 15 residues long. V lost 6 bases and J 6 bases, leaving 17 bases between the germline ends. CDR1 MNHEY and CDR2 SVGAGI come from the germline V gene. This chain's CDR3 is CASRDGQGRYEKLFF. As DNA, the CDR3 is TGTGCCAGCAGAGATGGACAAGGCCGGTATGAAAAACTGTTTTTT.

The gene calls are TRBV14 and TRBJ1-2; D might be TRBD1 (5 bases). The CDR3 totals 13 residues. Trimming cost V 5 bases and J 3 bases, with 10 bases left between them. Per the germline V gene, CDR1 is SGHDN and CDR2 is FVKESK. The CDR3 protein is CASSYDSYYGYTF. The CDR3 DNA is TGTGCCAGCAGCTACGACAGCTACTATGGCTACACCTTC.

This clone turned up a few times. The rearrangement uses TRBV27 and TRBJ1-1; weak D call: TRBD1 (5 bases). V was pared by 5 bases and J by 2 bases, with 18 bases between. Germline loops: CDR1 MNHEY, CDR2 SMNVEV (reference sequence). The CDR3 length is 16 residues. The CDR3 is CASSPYPGESNTEAFF. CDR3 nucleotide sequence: TGTGCCAGCAGTCCGTACCCGGGGGAGAGCAACACTGAAGCTTTCTTT.

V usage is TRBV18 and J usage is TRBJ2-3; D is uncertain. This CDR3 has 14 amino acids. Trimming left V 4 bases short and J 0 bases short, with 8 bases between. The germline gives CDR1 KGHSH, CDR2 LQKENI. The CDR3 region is CASSLSDSTDTQYF. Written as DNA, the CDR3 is TGTGCCAGCTCACTAAGCGATAGCACAGATACGCAGTATTTT.

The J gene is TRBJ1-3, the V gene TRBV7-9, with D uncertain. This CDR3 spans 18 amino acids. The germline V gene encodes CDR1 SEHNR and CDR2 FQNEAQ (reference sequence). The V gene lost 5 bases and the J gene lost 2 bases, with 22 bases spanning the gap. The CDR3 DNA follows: TGTGCCAGCAGCCAAACCGTCACTAGATGGATTGCTGGAAACACCATATATTTT. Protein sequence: CASSQTVTRWIAGNTIYF.

The CDR3 reads CASSSRLAGANVLTF. CDR3 sequence (DNA): TGTGCCAGCAGCTCCAGGTTAGCTGGGGCCAACGTCCTGACTTTC. This chain connects TRBV7-2 to TRBJ2-6; no clear D. Trimming stripped 4 bases from V and 2 bases from J, with 9 bases between. The CDR3 loop spans 15 amino acids. Germline V gene lookup returns CDR1 SGHTA and CDR2 FQGNSA.

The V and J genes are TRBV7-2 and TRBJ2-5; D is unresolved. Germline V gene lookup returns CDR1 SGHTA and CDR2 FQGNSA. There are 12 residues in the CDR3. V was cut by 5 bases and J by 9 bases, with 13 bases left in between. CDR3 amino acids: CASSLTPYAQYF. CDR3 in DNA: TGTGCCAGCAGCCTCACACCTTATGCCCAGTACTTC.

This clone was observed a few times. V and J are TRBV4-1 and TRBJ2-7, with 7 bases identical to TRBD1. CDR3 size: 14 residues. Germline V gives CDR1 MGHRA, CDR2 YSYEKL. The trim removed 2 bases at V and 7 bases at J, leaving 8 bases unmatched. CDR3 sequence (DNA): TGCGCCAGCAGCCAACCGGGACAGCGAAGGGAGCAGTACTTC. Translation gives CASSQPGQRREQYF.

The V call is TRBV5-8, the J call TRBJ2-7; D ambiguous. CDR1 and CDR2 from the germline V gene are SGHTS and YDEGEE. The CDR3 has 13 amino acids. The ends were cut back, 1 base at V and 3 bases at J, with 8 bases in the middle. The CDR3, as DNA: TGTGCCAGCAGCTTGCCCAGGCGCTACGAGCAGTACTTC. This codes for CASSLPRRYEQYF. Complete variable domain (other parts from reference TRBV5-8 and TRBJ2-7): EAGVTQSPTHLIKTRGQQATLRCSPISGHTSVYWYQQALGLGLQFLLWYDEGEERNRGNFPPRFSGRQFPNYSSELNVNALELEDSALYLCASSLPRRYEQYFGPGTRLTVT.

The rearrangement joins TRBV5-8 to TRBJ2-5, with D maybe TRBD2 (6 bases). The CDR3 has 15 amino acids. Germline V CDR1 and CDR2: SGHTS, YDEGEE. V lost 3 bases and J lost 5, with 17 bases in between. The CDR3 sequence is CASSSEGSFRETQYF. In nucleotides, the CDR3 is TGTGCCAGCAGCTCGGAGGGATCTTTCCGGGAGACCCAGTACTTC.

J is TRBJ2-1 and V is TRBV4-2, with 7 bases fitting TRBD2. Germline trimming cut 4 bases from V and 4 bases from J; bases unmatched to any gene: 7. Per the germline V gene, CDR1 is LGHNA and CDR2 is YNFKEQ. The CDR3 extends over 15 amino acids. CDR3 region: CASSLSGTKYNEQFF. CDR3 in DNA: TGTGCCAGCAGCCTCTCCGGGACTAAATACAATGAGCAGTTCTTC.

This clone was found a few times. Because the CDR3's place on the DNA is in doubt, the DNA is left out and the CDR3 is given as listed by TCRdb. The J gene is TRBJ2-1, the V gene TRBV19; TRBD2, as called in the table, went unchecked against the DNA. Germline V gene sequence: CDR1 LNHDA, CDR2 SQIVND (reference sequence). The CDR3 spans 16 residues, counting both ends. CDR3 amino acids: CASSIFWRESSEEQFF.

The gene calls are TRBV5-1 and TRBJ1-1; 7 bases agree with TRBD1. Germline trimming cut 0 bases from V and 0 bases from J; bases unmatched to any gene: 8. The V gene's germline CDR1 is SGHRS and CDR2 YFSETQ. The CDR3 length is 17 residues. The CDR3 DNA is TGCGCCAGCAGCTTGGGGCAAGGGGGCGGCGTGAACACTGAAGCTTTCTTT. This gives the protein CASSLGQGGGVNTEAFF.

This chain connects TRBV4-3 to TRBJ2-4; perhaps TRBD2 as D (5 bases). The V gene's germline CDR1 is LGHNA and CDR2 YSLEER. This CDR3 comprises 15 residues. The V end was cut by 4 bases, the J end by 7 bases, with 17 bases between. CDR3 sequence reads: CASSPSAGRGNIQYF. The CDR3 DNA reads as TGCGCCAGCAGCCCAAGTGCGGGTAGAGGTAACATTCAGTACTTC.

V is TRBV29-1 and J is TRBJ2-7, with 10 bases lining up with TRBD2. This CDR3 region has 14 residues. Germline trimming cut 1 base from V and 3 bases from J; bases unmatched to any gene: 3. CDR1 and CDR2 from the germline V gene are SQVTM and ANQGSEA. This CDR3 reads CSVEVSSGGYEQYF. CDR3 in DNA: TGCAGCGTTGAAGTTTCTAGCGGGGGCTACGAGCAGTACTTC.